These 5 T cell receptor beta chains came from one sample sequenced in a study of blood T cell repertoires in COVID-19. Only in-frame clones appear in the TCRdb table, and some are missing; sequencing was by immunoSEQ multiplex PCR. Among roughly 100,000 clones listed, 85% were seen once. The sequencing input was peripheral blood. The receptors stem from a woman aged 70 to 79 with active or convalescent COVID-19.

The rearrangement links TRBV29-1 to TRBJ1-3; unclear D gene. V lost 6 bases, J lost 0 bases, and 9 bases lay in between. Looked up from germline, CDR1 is SQVTM and CDR2 is ANQGSEA. This CDR3 is built from 13 residues. This chain's CDR3 is CSVEANSGNTIYF. The CDR3 DNA follows: TGCAGCGTAGAGGCCAACTCTGGAAACACCATATATTTT.

The rearrangement joins TRBV27 to TRBJ2-3, with D possibly being TRBD1 (5 bases). Deletions cut 11 bases from V and 5 bases from J, with 26 bases between. Germline CDR1 MNHEY, CDR2 SMNVEV (reference sequence). The CDR3 is made up of 16 amino acids. Written as DNA, the CDR3 is TGTGCCGCCCGGATCAACGGTGGTCAGGGTGGAGATACGCAGTATTTT. This sequence encodes CAARINGGQGGDTQYF.

The rearrangement links TRBV2 to TRBJ2-1; weak D call: TRBD1 (6 bases). Trimming stripped 2 bases from V and 8 bases from J, with 16 bases between. The CDR3 covers 15 residues. CDR1 is SNHLY and CDR2 is FYNNEI in the germline V gene. The CDR3 is CASSESRAGAYEQFF. In DNA, the CDR3 is TGTGCCAGCAGTGAAAGTCGGGCAGGGGCGTATGAGCAGTTCTTC.

This clone occurred once. This sequence joins TRBV7-2 and TRBJ2-5; D may be TRBD1 (6 bases). This CDR3 contains 16 residues. The V gene's germline CDR1 is SGHTA and CDR2 FQGNSA. V was clipped by 4 bases and J by 1 base, with 16 bases between them. The CDR3: CASSSFRDIFQETQYF. The CDR3 bases are TGTGCCAGCAGCTCTTTCCGGGACATCTTCCAAGAGACCCAGTACTTC.

This chain links TRBV28 with TRBJ2-7, with a possible D match to TRBD2 (7 bases). The CDR3 has 13 residues. Trimming cost V 6 bases and J 2 bases, with 11 bases left between them. The germline V gene has CDR1 MDHEN and CDR2 SYDVKM. CDR3 sequence: CASSGGPPYEQYF. The CDR3 DNA reads as TGTGCCAGCAGCGGGGGGCCCCCCTACGAGCAGTACTTC.